Listed below are T cell receptor beta chains from one sample, sequenced in a study of blood T cell repertoires in COVID-19. Clones were read by immunoSEQ multiplex PCR, and TCRdb kept only the in-frame ones, dropping some. The repertoire holds roughly 200,000 clones, with just under 90% as singletons. Input material: peripheral blood. These receptors were obtained from a man aged 60 to 75 who had recovered from COVID-19. Both conserved end residues are part of each CDR3. D genes are given only for firm matches. Part of the rows lack a size; the others show once, few, many or a class for expanded clones.

abundance,j_gene,v_gene,d_gene,CDR3aa,CDR3nt
.,TRBJ1-5,TRBV15,TRBD1,CATSRSQTGGWNQPQHF,TGTGCCACCAGCAGGTCGCAGACAGGGGGCTGGAATCAGCCCCAGCATTTT
.,TRBJ2-7,TRBV20-1,TRBD2,CSASAVAGVAEQYF,TGCAGTGCTAGTGCGGTAGCGGGAGTAGCCGAGCAGTACTTC
.,TRBJ2-3,TRBV2,.,CASSEVLITDTQYF,TGTGCCAGCAGTGAAGTACTCATCACAGATACGCAGTATTTT
once,TRBJ1-2,TRBV6-5,TRBD1,CASSLPGQGMGGYTF,TGTGCCAGCAGTCTACCGGGACAGGGGATGGGCGGCTACACCTTC
.,TRBJ2-4,TRBV6-5,TRBD1,CATSLGGENIQYF,TGTGCCACCAGTCTAGGGGGCGAAAACATTCAGTACTTC
.,TRBJ2-1,TRBV30,.,CAWSAGYSEQFF,TGTGCCTGGAGTGCAGGATATAGTGAGCAGTTCTTC
.,TRBJ2-1,TRBV24-1,TRBD2,CATSDPGTSTYNEQFF,TGTGCCACCAGTGACCCCGGGACTAGTACATACAATGAGCAGTTCTTC
.,TRBJ2-7,TRBV6-5,TRBD2,CASSYGLAGTYEQYF,TGTGCCAGCAGTTACGGACTAGCGGGTACCTACGAGCAGTACTTC
.,TRBJ2-5,TRBV3-1/TRBV3-2,TRBD1,CASSHTGAETQYF,TGTGCCAGCAGCCACACAGGGGCAGAGACCCAGTACTTC
.,TRBJ2-1,TRBV19,TRBD2,CASSVLTSGRPNEQFF,TGTGCCAGTAGTGTCCTGACTAGCGGGAGGCCCAATGAGCAGTTCTTC
.,TRBJ1-5,TRBV4-1,TRBD1,CASSLIFGQGVGSNQPQHF,TGCGCCAGCAGCCTAATATTTGGGCAGGGGGTAGGAAGCAATCAGCCCCAGCATTTT
.,TRBJ2-3,TRBV9,.,CASSAGGTDTQYF,TGTGCCAGCAGCGCCGGGGGCACAGATACGCAGTATTTT
few,TRBJ1-2,TRBV6-5,.,CASSTGGDDNYGYTF,TGTGCCAGCAGTACCGGAGGGGACGACAACTATGGCTACACCTTC
.,TRBJ2-3,TRBV11-2,.,CASSPPYTDTQYF,TGTGCCAGCAGCCCCCCCTACACAGATACGCAGTATTTT
.,TRBJ2-5,TRBV6-1,TRBD1,CASSEEVSRGDRGETQYF,TGTGCCAGCAGTGAAGAGGTCAGCAGGGGCGACAGGGGGGAGACCCAGTACTTC
few,TRBJ1-6,TRBV27,TRBD1,CASSDRGEGSPLHF,TGTGCCAGCAGTGACAGGGGAGAGGGATCACCCCTCCACTTT
.,TRBJ1-1,TRBV19,.,CASSTVGFGGLKAFF,TGTGCCAGTAGTACAGTGGGCTTTGGGGGACTTAAAGCTTTCTTT
.,TRBJ1-2,TRBV7-3,TRBD1,CASSGDRGNGYTF,TGTGCCAGCAGCGGGGACAGGGGGAATGGCTACACCTTC
.,TRBJ1-2,TRBV6-5,TRBD1,CASSYSRDSASYTF,TGTGCCAGCAGTTACTCGAGGGACAGCGCCAGCTACACCTTC
.,TRBJ2-5,TRBV7-3,TRBD2,CASSLTSGSKETQYF,TGTGCCAGCAGCTTAACTAGCGGGTCTAAAGAGACCCAGTACTTC
.,TRBJ1-6,TRBV27,.,CATHGTPLNSPLHF,TGTGCCACCCACGGGACTCCCCTAAATTCACCCCTCCACTTT
.,TRBJ1-1,TRBV19,.,CASLDSSTEAFF,TGTGCCAGCCTGGACTCGAGCACTGAAGCTTTCTTT
.,TRBJ1-2,TRBV18,TRBD1,CASSEEDRVIGYTF,TGTGCCAGCTCGGAAGAAGACAGGGTGATTGGCTACACCTTC
.,TRBJ1-5,TRBV7-2,TRBD1,CASSLGQGGRYSNQPQHF,TGTGCCAGCAGCTTGGGACAGGGAGGCCGTTATAGCAATCAGCCCCAGCATTTT
once,TRBJ1-2,TRBV19,TRBD1,CASSRLQGSGYTF,TGTGCCAGTAGTAGACTACAGGGGAGCGGCTACACCTTC
.,TRBJ1-1,TRBV4-1,.,CASQGVAENTEAFF,TGCGCCAGCCAGGGCGTCGCAGAGAACACTGAAGCTTTCTTT
few,TRBJ1-2,TRBV6-6,TRBD1,CASTFSRQGGDGYTF,TGTGCCAGCACCTTTTCGCGACAGGGTGGGGATGGCTACACCTTC
.,TRBJ2-5,TRBV15,TRBD1,CATSGGTGGVGETQYF,TGTGCCACCAGTGGTGGGACAGGGGGCGTCGGGGAGACCCAGTACTTC
once,TRBJ1-1,TRBV29-1,.,CSVEGRGGARTEAFF,TGCAGCGTTGAAGGACGCGGGGGGGCGCGCACTGAAGCTTTCTTT
.,TRBJ2-7,TRBV10-2,TRBD1,CASSRDRNQYEQYF,TGCGCCAGCAGTAGGGACAGGAATCAATACGAGCAGTACTTC